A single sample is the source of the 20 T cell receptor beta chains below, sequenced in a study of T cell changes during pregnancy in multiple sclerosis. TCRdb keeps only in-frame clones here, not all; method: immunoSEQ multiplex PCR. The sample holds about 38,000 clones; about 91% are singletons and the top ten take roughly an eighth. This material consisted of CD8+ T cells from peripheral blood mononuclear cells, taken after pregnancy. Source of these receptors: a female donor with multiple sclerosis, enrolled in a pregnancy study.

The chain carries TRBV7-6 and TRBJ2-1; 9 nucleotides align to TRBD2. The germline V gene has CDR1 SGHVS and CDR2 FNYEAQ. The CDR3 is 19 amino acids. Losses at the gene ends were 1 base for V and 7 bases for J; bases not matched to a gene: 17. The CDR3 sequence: CASSLVFSATAGGRNEQFF. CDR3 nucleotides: TGTGCCAGCAGCTTAGTATTTTCAGCGACGGCGGGAGGGCGGAATGAGCAGTTCTTC. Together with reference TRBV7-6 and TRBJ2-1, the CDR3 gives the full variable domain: GAGVSQSPRYKVTKRGQDVALRCDPISGHVSLYWYRQALGQGPEFLTYFNYEAQQDKSGLPNDRFSAERPEGSISTLTIQRTEQRDSAMYRCASSLVFSATAGGRNEQFFGPGTRLTVL.

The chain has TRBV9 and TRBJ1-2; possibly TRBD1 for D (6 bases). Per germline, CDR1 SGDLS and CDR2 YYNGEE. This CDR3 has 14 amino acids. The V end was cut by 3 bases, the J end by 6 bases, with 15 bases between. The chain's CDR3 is CASSALNRVHGYTF. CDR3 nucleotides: TGTGCCAGCAGCGCCCTAAACAGGGTCCATGGCTACACCTTC. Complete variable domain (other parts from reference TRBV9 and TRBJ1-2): DSGVTQTPKHLITATGQRVTLRCSPRSGDLSVYWYQQSLDQGLQFLIQYYNGEERAKGNILERFSAQQFPDLHSELNLSSLELGDSALYFCASSALNRVHGYTFGSGTRLTVV.

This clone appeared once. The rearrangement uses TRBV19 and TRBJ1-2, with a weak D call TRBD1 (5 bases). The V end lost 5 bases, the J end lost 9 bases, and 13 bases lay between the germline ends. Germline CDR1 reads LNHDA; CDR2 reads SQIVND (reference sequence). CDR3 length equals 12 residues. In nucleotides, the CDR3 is TGTGCCAGTAGTGTCGGCGGGGGGAGCTACACCTTC. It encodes CASSVGGGSYTF.

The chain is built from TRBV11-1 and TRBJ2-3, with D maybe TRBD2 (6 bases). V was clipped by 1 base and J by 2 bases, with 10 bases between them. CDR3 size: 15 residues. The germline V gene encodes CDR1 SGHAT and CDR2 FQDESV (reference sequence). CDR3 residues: CASSLGLANTDTQYF. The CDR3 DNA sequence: TGTGCCAGCAGCTTAGGGCTAGCGAACACAGATACGCAGTATTTT.

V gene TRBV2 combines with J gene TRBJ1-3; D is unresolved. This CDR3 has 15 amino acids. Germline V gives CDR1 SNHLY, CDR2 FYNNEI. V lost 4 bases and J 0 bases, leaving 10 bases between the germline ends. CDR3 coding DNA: TGTGCCAGCAGTGTGTGGTTCAGCTCTGGAAACACCATATATTTT. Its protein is CASSVWFSSGNTIYF.

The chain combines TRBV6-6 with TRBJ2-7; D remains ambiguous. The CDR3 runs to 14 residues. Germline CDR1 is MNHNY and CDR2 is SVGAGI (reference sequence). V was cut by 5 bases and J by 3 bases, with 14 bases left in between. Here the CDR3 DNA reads TGTGCCAGCAGTCTCCGTGAGGCCCGCTACGAGCAGTACTTC. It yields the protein CASSLREARYEQYF.

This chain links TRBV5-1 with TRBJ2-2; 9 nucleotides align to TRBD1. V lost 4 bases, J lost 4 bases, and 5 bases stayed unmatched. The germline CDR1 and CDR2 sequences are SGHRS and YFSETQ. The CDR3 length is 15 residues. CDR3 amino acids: CASSTGGAGTGELFF. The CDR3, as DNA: TGCGCCAGCAGCACAGGGGGCGCCGGCACCGGGGAGCTGTTTTTT. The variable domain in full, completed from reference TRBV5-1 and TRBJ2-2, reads KAGVTQTPRYLIKTRGQQVTLSCSPISGHRSVSWYQQTPGQGLQFLFEYFSETQRNKGNFPGRFSGRQFSNSRSEMNVSTLELGDSALYLCASSTGGAGTGELFFGEGSRLTVL.

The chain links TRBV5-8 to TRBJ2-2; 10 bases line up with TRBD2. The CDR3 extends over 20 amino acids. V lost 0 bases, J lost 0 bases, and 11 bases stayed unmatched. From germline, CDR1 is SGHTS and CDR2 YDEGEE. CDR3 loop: CASSLAVWTSGQSNTGELFF. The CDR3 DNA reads TGTGCCAGCAGCTTGGCCGTGTGGACTAGCGGACAATCGAACACCGGGGAGCTGTTTTTT.

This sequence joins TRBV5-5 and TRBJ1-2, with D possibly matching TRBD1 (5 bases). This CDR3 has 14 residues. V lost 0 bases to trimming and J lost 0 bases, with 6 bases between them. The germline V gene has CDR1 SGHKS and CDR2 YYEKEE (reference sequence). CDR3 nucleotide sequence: TGTGCCAGCAGCTTGGTGACAGCTAACTATGGCTACACCTTC. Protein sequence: CASSLVTANYGYTF.

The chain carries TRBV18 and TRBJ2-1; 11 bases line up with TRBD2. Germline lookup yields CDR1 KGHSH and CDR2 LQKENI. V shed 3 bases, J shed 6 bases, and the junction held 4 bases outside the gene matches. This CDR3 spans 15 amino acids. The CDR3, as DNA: TGTGCCAGCTCACCCGGACTAGCGGGCATCAATGAGCAGTTCTTC. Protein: CASSPGLAGINEQFF.

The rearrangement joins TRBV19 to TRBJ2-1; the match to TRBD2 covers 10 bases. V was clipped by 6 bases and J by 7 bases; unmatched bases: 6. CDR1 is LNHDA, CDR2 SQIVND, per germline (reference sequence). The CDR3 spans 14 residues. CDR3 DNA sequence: TGTGCCAGTAGGGGGGGACTAGCGATGAATGAGCAGTTCTTC. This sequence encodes CASRGGLAMNEQFF.

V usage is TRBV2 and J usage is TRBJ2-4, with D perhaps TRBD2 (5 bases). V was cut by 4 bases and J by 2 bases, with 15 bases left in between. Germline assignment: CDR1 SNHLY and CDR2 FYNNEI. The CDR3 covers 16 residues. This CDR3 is CASSVTGSSTKNIQYF. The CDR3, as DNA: TGTGCCAGCAGTGTAACGGGGAGTAGCACCAAAAACATTCAGTACTTC.

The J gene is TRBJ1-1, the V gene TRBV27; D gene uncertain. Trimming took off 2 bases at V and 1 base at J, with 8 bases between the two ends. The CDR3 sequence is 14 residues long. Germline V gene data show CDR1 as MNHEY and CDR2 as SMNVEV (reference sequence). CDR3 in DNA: TGTGCCAGCAGTTTAAGGACTCCGAACACTGAAGCTTTCTTT. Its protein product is CASSLRTPNTEAFF.

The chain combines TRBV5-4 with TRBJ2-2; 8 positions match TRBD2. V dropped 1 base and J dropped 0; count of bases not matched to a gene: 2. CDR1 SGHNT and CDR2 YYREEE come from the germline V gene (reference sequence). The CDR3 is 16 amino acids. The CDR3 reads CASSLKRETNTGELFF. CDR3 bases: TGTGCCAGCAGCTTGAAGCGGGAGACGAACACCGGGGAGCTGTTTTTT.

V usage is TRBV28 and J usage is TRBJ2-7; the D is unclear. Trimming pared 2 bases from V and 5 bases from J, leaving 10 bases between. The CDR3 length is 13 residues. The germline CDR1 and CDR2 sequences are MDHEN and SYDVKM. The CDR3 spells CASSLMAQDEQYF. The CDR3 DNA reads TGTGCCAGCAGTTTAATGGCTCAGGACGAGCAGTACTTC.

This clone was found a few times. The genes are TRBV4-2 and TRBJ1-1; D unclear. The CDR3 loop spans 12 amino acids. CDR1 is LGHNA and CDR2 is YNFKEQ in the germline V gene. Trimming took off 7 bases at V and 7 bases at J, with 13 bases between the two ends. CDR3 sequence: CASMRSLDEAFF. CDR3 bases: TGTGCCAGCATGAGGAGCCTTGATGAAGCTTTCTTT.

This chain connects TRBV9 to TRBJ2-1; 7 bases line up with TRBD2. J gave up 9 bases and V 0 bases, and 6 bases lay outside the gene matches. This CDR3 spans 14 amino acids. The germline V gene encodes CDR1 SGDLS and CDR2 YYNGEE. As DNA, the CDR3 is TGTGCCAGCAGCGTAGAAGGGAGGGCCACTGAGCAGTTCTTC. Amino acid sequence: CASSVEGRATEQFF.

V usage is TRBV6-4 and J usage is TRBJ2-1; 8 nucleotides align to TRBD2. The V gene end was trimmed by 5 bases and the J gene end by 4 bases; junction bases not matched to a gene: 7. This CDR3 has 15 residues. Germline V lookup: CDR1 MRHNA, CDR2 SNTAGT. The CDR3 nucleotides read TGTGCCAGCAGTCCCGCGAGCGGGGGTTACAATGAGCAGTTCTTC. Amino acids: CASSPASGGYNEQFF.

The CDR3 DNA reads as TGTGCCAGCAGTTACTCTGAACAGGGATATCAGCCCCAGCATTTT. The encoded protein is CASSYSEQGYQPQHF. The chain combines TRBV6-6 with TRBJ1-5, with TRBD1 as a possible D gene (6 bases). The germline V gene has CDR1 MNHNY and CDR2 SVGAGI (reference sequence). The CDR3 is made up of 15 amino acids. Trimming took 0 bases from V and 5 from J, leaving 11 bases between them.

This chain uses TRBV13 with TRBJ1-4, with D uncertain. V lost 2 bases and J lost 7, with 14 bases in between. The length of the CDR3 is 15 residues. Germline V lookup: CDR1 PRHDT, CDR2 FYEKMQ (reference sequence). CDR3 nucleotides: TGTGCCAGCAGCTTATTTTCAGAGGCTCCTGAAAAACTGTTTTTT. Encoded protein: CASSLFSEAPEKLFF.